A selection of T cell receptor beta chains follows, all from one sample in a study of OX40 agonist ivuxolimab in advanced cancers. Sequencing used immunoSEQ multiplex PCR; TCRdb keeps in-frame clones, though not all of them. The table includes about 71,000 clones, 78% detected once. The source was CD4+ or CD8+ T cells sorted from blood, collected in a trial of the OX40 agonist ivuxolimab. These receptors all stem from an adult with an advanced solid tumor such as melanoma, head and neck, liver or kidney cancer. Each CDR3 is given without its conserved first and last residue.

j_call,v_call,cdr3_aa
TRBJ1-5,TRBV10-2,ASSEIGGGQPQH
TRBJ1-4,TRBV11-2,ASSSDRVYEKLF
TRBJ1-2,TRBV9,ASSSPSGEDGYT
TRBJ1-2,TRBV19,ASTPRRNYGYT
TRBJ1-4,TRBV5-4,ASREQGATNEKLF
TRBJ1-1,TRBV4-2,ASSQDGGNTEAF
TRBJ1-5,TRBV19,ASSGQINQPQH
TRBJ1-2,TRBV7-2,ASTLSGRDTGGHGYT
TRBJ1-1,TRBV19,ASSIARLNTEAF
TRBJ1-2,TRBV4-3,ASSQGGGQGVGGYT
TRBJ1-3,TRBV7-8,ASSLVRNTIY
TRBJ2-1,TRBV5-8,ASSLALLAGGIEQF
TRBJ1-5,TRBV4-2,ASSQGTGVVQPQH
TRBJ2-5,TRBV30,AWSMGIPAGETQY
TRBJ2-2,TRBV2,ASGTSGRPGDTGELF
TRBJ1-1,TRBV28,ASSSGGLGTEAF
TRBJ2-3,TRBV30,AWSMQGARRDTQY
TRBJ1-2,TRBV20-1,SARGYT
TRBJ1-1,TRBV6-6,ASSSNNMNTEAF
TRBJ2-7,TRBV18,ASPYTAGTGGQGAYEQY
TRBJ1-1,TRBV5-1,ASSPGTLSTEAF
TRBJ2-7,TRBV7-2,ASSLVMMTGPYEQY
TRBJ2-5,TRBV19,ASSIGQGARETQY
TRBJ1-1,TRBV6-5,ASSYEGETF
TRBJ2-5,TRBV12-5,ASAHGGRLETQY
TRBJ2-2,TRBV5-1,ASSLVGQTAGELF
TRBJ2-3,TRBV5-6,ASSLVLATADTQY
TRBJ2-3,TRBV12-5,ASGLVYRWETSGGAYPPTQY
TRBJ2-7,TRBV5-1,ASSPGQNRLADSYEQY
TRBJ2-1,TRBV7-9,ASSPGMAGGVTEQF
TRBJ2-2,TRBV5-1,ASSLAPGAPSGELF
TRBJ2-5,TRBV7-2,ASSLSGVRTQY
TRBJ2-1,TRBV6-8,ASSYFSEQF
TRBJ1-3,TRBV13,ASSLFMSGGNTIY
TRBJ2-3,TRBV18,ASSPPLANTDTQY
TRBJ1-2,TRBV13,ASSPDRNYGYT
TRBJ2-1,TRBV5-1,ASSLDGSLNEQF
TRBJ1-1,TRBV5-4,ASSYDRHEAF
TRBJ2-5,TRBV4-3,ASSQDQRDSSKY